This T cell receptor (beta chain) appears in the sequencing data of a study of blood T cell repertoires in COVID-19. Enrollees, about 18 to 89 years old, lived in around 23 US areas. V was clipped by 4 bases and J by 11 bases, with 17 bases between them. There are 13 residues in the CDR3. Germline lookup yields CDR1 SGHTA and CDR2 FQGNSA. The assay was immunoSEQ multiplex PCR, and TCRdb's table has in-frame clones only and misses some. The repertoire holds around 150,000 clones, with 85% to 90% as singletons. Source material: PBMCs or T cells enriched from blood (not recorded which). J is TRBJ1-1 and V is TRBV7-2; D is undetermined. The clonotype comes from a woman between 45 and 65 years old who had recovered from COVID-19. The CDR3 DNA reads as TGTGCCAGCAGCTCCCCGAGGGCCCCGGATGCTTTCTTT. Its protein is CASSSPRAPDAFF.